These 28 T cell receptor beta chains came from one sample sequenced in a study of cytomegalovirus exposure and HLA in healthy donors. Both 60 Vbeta primers and 13 Jbeta primers went into the PCR. Profiled with immunoSEQ multiplex PCR; TCRdb holds only in-frame clones, not every one. The repertoire holds about 130,000 clones, with approximately 89% as singletons. Material for sequencing was PBMCs. The receptors were gathered from a woman aged 25 to 39 in good health and CMV-seropositive.

The chain is built from TRBV15 and TRBJ2-1; maybe TRBD1 (6 bases). The length of the CDR3 is 12 residues. Trimming took off 1 base at V and 9 bases at J, with 7 bases between the two ends. The germline V gene has CDR1 LNHNV and CDR2 YYDKDF (reference sequence). The CDR3 loop reads CATSRVGGEQFF. CDR3 nucleotide sequence: TGTGCCACCAGCAGAGTAGGGGGTGAGCAGTTCTTC.

This clone was picked up one time. This chain links TRBV2 with TRBJ1-2; 9 nucleotides align to TRBD1. CDR3 length: 15 residues. Germline V CDR1 and CDR2: SNHLY, FYNNEI. The ends lost 4 bases at V and 4 bases at J; junction bases unmatched: 7. The CDR3 region has the DNA TGTGCCAGCAGTGGTACAGGGGGCGCGAGCTATGGCTACACCTTC. Translation gives CASSGTGGASYGYTF.

The chain carries TRBV5-4 and TRBJ2-1; the match to TRBD1 covers 9 bases. The germline CDR1 and CDR2 sequences are SGHNT and YYREEE (reference sequence). J gave up 5 bases and V 1 base, and 13 bases lay outside the gene matches. The CDR3 contains 18 residues. The CDR3 region has the DNA TGTGCCAGCAGCTTGCCCGGGTGGGGACAGGGTGGGGACAATGAGCAGTTCTTC. Translating it yields CASSLPGWGQGGDNEQFF.

This clone was recorded a few times. The gene calls are TRBV5-8 and TRBJ2-5; a possible D gene is TRBD1 (5 bases). The CDR3 runs 14 residues. Germline V gives CDR1 SGHTS, CDR2 YDEGEE. The V and J ends lost 0 bases and 4 bases respectively, with 10 bases between them. The CDR3 nucleotides read TGTGCCAGCAGCTTGGCCCCAGGGTTAGAGACCCAGTACTTC. It codes for CASSLAPGLETQYF.

The chain has TRBV28 and TRBJ1-1; 8 bases agree with TRBD1. In germline, CDR1 is MDHEN, CDR2 SYDVKM. The CDR3 consists of 14 residues. V dropped 8 bases and J dropped 6; count of bases not matched to a gene: 11. The CDR3 sequence: CASRQTGEFSEAFF. The CDR3 nucleotides are TGTGCCAGCCGCCAGACAGGGGAATTTTCTGAAGCTTTCTTT.

The chain is built from TRBV6-5 and TRBJ2-7; no clear D. Trimming cost V 7 bases and J 7 bases, with 11 bases left between them. The CDR3 length is 11 residues. Germline V gives CDR1 MNHEY, CDR2 SVGAGI. The CDR3 loop is CASTSLGEQYF. CDR3 DNA: TGTGCCAGCACCTCCCTCGGGGAGCAGTACTTC.

There are a few counts of this clone. V usage is TRBV2 and J usage is TRBJ2-7; 7 bases agree with TRBD2. The V gene end was trimmed by 7 bases and the J gene end by 7 bases; junction bases not matched to a gene: 10. The CDR3 contains 13 residues. Germline CDR1 SNHLY, CDR2 FYNNEI. CDR3 in DNA: TGTGCCAGCACCCCGGGGGGACTCGGGGAGCAGTACTTC. Translation: CASTPGGLGEQYF. Full variable domain (rest looked up from reference TRBV2 and TRBJ2-7): EPEVTQTPSHQVTQMGQEVILRCVPISNHLYFYWYRQILGQKVEFLVSFYNNEISEKSEIFDDQFSVERPDGSNFTLKIRSTKLEDSAMYFCASTPGGLGEQYFGPGTRLTVT.

The chain employs TRBV30 and TRBJ2-3; D perhaps matches TRBD2 (5 bases). Germline-derived CDR1 and CDR2 are GTSNPN and SVGIG (reference sequence). Trimming cost V 0 bases and J 4 bases, with 14 bases left between them. The length of the CDR3 is 15 residues. The CDR3 reads CAWSVAAHISDTQYF. The CDR3 nucleotides are TGTGCCTGGAGTGTAGCGGCACATATATCAGATACGCAGTATTTT. Looking up the rest from reference TRBV30 and TRBJ2-3 gives the full variable domain: SQTIHQWPATLVQPVGSPLSLECTVEGTSNPNLYWYRQAAGRGLQLLFYSVGIGQISSEVPQNLSASRPQDRQFILSSKKLLLSDSGFYLCAWSVAAHISDTQYFGPGTRLTVL.

This chain uses TRBV4-1 with TRBJ2-5; 12 bases are a match to TRBD2. The CDR3 is made up of 18 amino acids. With V trimmed by 4 bases and J by 3 bases, 12 bases remained unmatched. Germline CDR1 and CDR2: MGHRA and YSYEKL. The CDR3 protein is CASSPRLAGELGEETQYF. The DNA of the CDR3 is TGCGCCAGCAGCCCCCGACTAGCGGGAGAGTTAGGGGAAGAGACCCAGTACTTC.

The V gene is TRBV6-6, the J gene TRBJ1-5, with D maybe TRBD1 (5 bases). Germline V gene lookup returns CDR1 MNHNY and CDR2 SVGAGI (reference sequence). V lost 11 bases and J lost 4, with 24 bases in between. This CDR3 has 16 residues. The CDR3 sequence: CAGLGGGWGGNQPQHF. The CDR3 DNA sequence: TGTGCCGGCCTTGGGGGGGGTTGGGGTGGAAATCAGCCCCAGCATTTT.

The rearrangement uses TRBV30 and TRBJ1-2; TRBD1 matches at 7 bases. The CDR3 runs 14 residues. V gave up 2 bases and J gave up 5 bases; unmatched junction bases: 8. CDR1 and CDR2 (germline): GTSNPN, SVGIG (reference sequence). In DNA form, the CDR3 reads TGTGCCTGGAGTTTCCGACAGGGCAAATATGGCTACACCTTC. Its translation: CAWSFRQGKYGYTF.

The chain links TRBV6-5 to TRBJ1-1; D is undetermined. Germline loops: CDR1 MNHEY, CDR2 SVGAGI. V gave up 5 bases and J gave up 0 bases, with 7 bases separating them. This CDR3 has 13 amino acids. In nucleotides, the CDR3 is TGTGCCAGCAGTCCTGACATGAACACTGAAGCTTTCTTT. This codes for CASSPDMNTEAFF.

This clone was seen only once. The V call is TRBV30, the J call TRBJ1-2; maybe TRBD1 (6 bases). The CDR3 runs 13 residues. The germline V gene has CDR1 GTSNPN and CDR2 SVGIG (reference sequence). V shed 3 bases and J shed 4 bases, with 12 bases lying between them. CDR3 residues: CAWRRQDGYGYTF. CDR3 coding DNA: TGTGCCTGGAGGAGACAGGACGGCTATGGCTACACCTTC.

The chain combines TRBV7-2 with TRBJ1-4, with D possibly TRBD1 on 6 matching bases. Germline lookup yields CDR1 SGHTA and CDR2 FQGNSA. CDR3 length equals 12 residues. V was cut by 3 bases and J by 14 bases, with 13 bases left in between. As DNA, the CDR3 is TGTGCCAGCAGCTTTATCACAGGGACCCTGTTTTTT. It encodes CASSFITGTLFF.

V gene TRBV2 combines with J gene TRBJ2-3, with a possible D match to TRBD2 (7 bases). The CDR3 extends over 13 amino acids. V lost 9 bases to trimming and J lost 5 bases, with 15 bases between them. The germline V gene has CDR1 SNHLY and CDR2 FYNNEI. The DNA of the CDR3 is TGTGCCAGGGGGGGGCAGGGAGGAGATACGCAGTATTTT. Translation: CARGGQGGDTQYF.

This chain joins TRBV9 and TRBJ2-1, with 7 bases matching TRBD2. CDR3 length: 13 amino acids. The V gene end was trimmed by 7 bases and the J gene end by 2 bases; junction bases not matched to a gene: 3. Germline V gives CDR1 SGDLS, CDR2 YYNGEE. In DNA form, the CDR3 reads TGTGCCAGCGGGACTACTCCCTACAATGAGCAGTTCTTC. It is translated as CASGTTPYNEQFF.

This clone was counted between two and nine times. This chain joins TRBV27 and TRBJ1-6, with D possibly matching TRBD1 (5 bases). CDR3 size: 14 residues. Germline CDR1 is MNHEY and CDR2 is SMNVEV (reference sequence). Trimming shortened V by 0 bases and J by 9 bases, and 9 bases separated the two germline ends. The CDR3 region has the DNA TGTGCCAGCAGTTTATCGACGGGGGGTTCACCCCTCCACTTT. It codes for CASSLSTGGSPLHF.

This chain links TRBV11-2 with TRBJ1-2, with 9 bases that match TRBD1. Germline V lookup: CDR1 SGHAT, CDR2 FQNNGV. The CDR3 is 13 amino acids. Trimming removed 5 bases from V and 8 bases from J; junction bases left unmatched: 6. This CDR3 reads CASSLQGAKGYTF. In DNA, the CDR3 is TGTGCCAGCAGCCTACAGGGGGCGAAGGGCTACACCTTC. Drawing the rest from reference TRBV11-2 and TRBJ1-2, the complete variable domain is EAGVAQSPRYKIIEKRQSVAFWCNPISGHATLYWYQQILGQGPKLLIQFQNNGVVDDSQLPKDRFSAERLKGVDSTLKIQPAKLEDSAVYLCASSLQGAKGYTFGSGTRLTVV.

The chain employs TRBV6-5 and TRBJ2-3; 7 bases agree with TRBD2. The CDR3 length is 13 residues. The V gene's germline CDR1 is MNHEY and CDR2 SVGAGI. V dropped 6 bases and J dropped 3; count of bases not matched to a gene: 3. As DNA, the CDR3 is TGTGCCAGCAGAGTCGGGGGGACAGATACGCAGTATTTT. This codes for CASRVGGTDTQYF.

The rearrangement joins TRBV7-2 to TRBJ1-1, with D perhaps TRBD1 (5 bases). The CDR3 totals 14 residues. Germline assignment: CDR1 SGHTA and CDR2 FQGNSA. V was shortened by 3 bases and J by 6 bases, with 14 bases between the two germline ends. CDR3 protein: CASSLGGALAEAFF. The CDR3 region has the DNA TGTGCCAGCAGCTTGGGAGGGGCCCTCGCTGAAGCTTTCTTT.

This chain uses TRBV19 with TRBJ1-5; D is unresolved. CDR3 length: 16 residues. V gave up 6 bases and J gave up 3 bases, with 18 bases separating them. Germline lookup yields CDR1 LNHDA and CDR2 SQIVND (reference sequence). CDR3 nucleotides: TGTGCCAGTAGCCTGAACCAAGGGAGCTTCAATCAGCCCCAGCATTTT. It specifies CASSLNQGSFNQPQHF. The whole variable domain, filled in from reference TRBV19 and TRBJ1-5, reads DGGITQSPKYLFRKEGQNVTLSCEQNLNHDAMYWYRQDPGQGLRLIYYSQIVNDFQKGDIAEGYSVSREKKESFPLTVTSAQKNPTAFYLCASSLNQGSFNQPQHFGDGTRLSIL.

This chain uses TRBV2 with TRBJ2-1, with 13 positions matching TRBD2. J was trimmed by 4 bases and V by 3 bases; bases with no gene match: 3. This CDR3 is 16 amino acids long. CDR1 is SNHLY and CDR2 is FYNNEI in the germline V gene. This CDR3 reads CASSDPGLAGYNEQFF. CDR3 bases: TGTGCCAGCAGTGATCCGGGACTAGCGGGGTACAATGAGCAGTTCTTC.

The V call is TRBV1, the J call TRBJ2-7; TRBD1 is the table's D call and was not checked against the DNA. TRBV1 is assigned pseudogene status. CDR3 length: 9 amino acids. The CDR3 coding sequence is TGCGCGCCCCGGGGACAGGTTTACTTC. Protein sequence: CAPRGQVYF.

This clone was observed a handful of times. V gene TRBV7-2 combines with J gene TRBJ1-1, with D tentatively TRBD1 (6 bases). The CDR3 contains 15 residues. The V and J ends lost 1 base and 2 bases respectively, with 11 bases between them. The germline gives CDR1 SGHTA, CDR2 FQGNSA. The CDR3 loop reads CASSLVGGANTEAFF. CDR3 nucleotide sequence: TGTGCCAGCAGCTTAGTGGGGGGGGCCAACACTGAAGCTTTCTTT.

This chain connects TRBV30 to TRBJ1-1; 10 nucleotides match TRBD1. Germline lookup yields CDR1 GTSNPN and CDR2 SVGIG (reference sequence). The CDR3 runs 16 residues. V trimming: 0 bases; J trimming: 0 bases; junction bases outside the gene matches: 4. CDR3 DNA: TGTGCCTGGAGTGTACTAGGGACAGGGGTGAACACTGAAGCTTTCTTT. Translating it yields CAWSVLGTGVNTEAFF.

J is TRBJ2-5 and V is TRBV28, with D maybe TRBD1 (5 bases). Per germline, CDR1 MDHEN and CDR2 SYDVKM. Trimming stripped 5 bases from V and 9 bases from J, with 19 bases between. The CDR3 has 14 amino acids. The CDR3 protein is CASSLWQGRAAQYF. DNA for the CDR3: TGTGCCAGCAGTCTCTGGCAGGGCAGGGCGGCCCAGTACTTC.

The chain combines TRBV7-9 with TRBJ2-7, with 8 bases that match TRBD1. Trimming removed 3 bases from V and 6 bases from J; junction bases left unmatched: 7. The CDR3 contains 14 residues. Germline CDR1 SEHNR, CDR2 FQNEAQ (reference sequence). CDR3 loop: CASSFQTGAGEQYF. The CDR3 nucleotides are TGTGCCAGCAGCTTCCAGACAGGGGCGGGCGAGCAGTACTTC.

The chain links TRBV10-3 to TRBJ1-1; 7 bases are a match to TRBD1. V shed 3 bases, J shed 0 bases, and the junction held 4 bases outside the gene matches. In germline, CDR1 is ENHRY, CDR2 SYGVKD. The CDR3 sequence is 15 residues long. The CDR3 reads CAISEDRVMNTEAFF. The CDR3 DNA follows: TGTGCCATCAGTGAAGACAGGGTTATGAACACTGAAGCTTTCTTT.